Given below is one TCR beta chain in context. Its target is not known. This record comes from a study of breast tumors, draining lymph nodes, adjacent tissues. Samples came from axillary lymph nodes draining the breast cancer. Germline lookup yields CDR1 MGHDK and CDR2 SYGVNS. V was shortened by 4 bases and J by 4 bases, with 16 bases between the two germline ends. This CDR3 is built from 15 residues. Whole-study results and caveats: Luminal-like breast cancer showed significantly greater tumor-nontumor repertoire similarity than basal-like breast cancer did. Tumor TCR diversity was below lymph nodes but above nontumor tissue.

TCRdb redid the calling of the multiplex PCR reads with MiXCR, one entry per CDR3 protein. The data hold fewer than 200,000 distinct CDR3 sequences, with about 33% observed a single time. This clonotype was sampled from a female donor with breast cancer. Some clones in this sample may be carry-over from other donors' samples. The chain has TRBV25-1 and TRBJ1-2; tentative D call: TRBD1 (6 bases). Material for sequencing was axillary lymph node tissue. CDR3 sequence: CASSASQGRGYGYTF. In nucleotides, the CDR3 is TGTGCCAGCAGTGCTAGCCAGGGGAGGGGCTATGGCTACACCTTC.